This T cell receptor beta chain derives from a study of T cell responses to AZD1222 COVID-19 vaccine. Concerning this clone: The antigen remains unidentified.

The V gene lost 4 bases and the J gene lost 3 bases, with 9 bases spanning the gap. The CDR3 has 13 amino acids. Germline V gene sequence: CDR1 LNHNV, CDR2 YYDKDF (reference sequence). Clones were read by immunoSEQ multiplex PCR, and TCRdb kept only the in-frame ones, dropping some. In the table there are about 69,000 clones, around four fifths of which are singletons. Study results and limitations: It was only after the peak T cell response that any repertoires were sampled. The sample set comprised mostly white British donors with more females, and clonal diversity was possibly underestimated. Seropositive at baseline were only a handful of AZD1222 recipients.

Combined were second doses at about 4 or about 12 weeks. The starting material was peripheral blood, obtained 28 days after the second AZD1222 dose. The receptor was isolated from an adult who received the AZD1222 COVID-19 vaccine. V gene TRBV15 combines with J gene TRBJ1-1, with a weak D call TRBD1 (5 bases). This CDR3 reads CATSNGADTEAFF. The CDR3 DNA sequence: TGTGCCACCAGCAACGGGGCGGACACTGAAGCTTTCTTT.